Listed here are 32 T cell receptor beta chains from one sample, sequenced in a study of blood T cell repertoires in COVID-19. Using immunoSEQ multiplex PCR, the repertoire was profiled, and TCRdb retains in-frame clones only, with some absent. The profile shows 150,000 to 180,000 clones, about 90% of them singletons. What was sequenced was peripheral blood. The receptor source for this set is a man aged 45-60 years with acute or convalescent COVID-19.

This chain joins TRBV30 and TRBJ2-2, with unresolved D. The V end lost 4 bases, the J end lost 6 bases, and 12 bases lay between the germline ends. This CDR3 has 13 residues. The germline V gene has CDR1 GTSNPN and CDR2 SVGIG (reference sequence). CDR3 sequence: CAWTAMRSGELFF. In DNA, the CDR3 is TGTGCCTGGACCGCGATGAGGTCCGGGGAGCTGTTTTTT.

CDR3 nucleotides: TGTGCCAGCAGGGCCGGGACAGGGGTCGTACCCGGGGAGCTGTTTTTT. Amino acids: CASRAGTGVVPGELFF. The chain has TRBV9 and TRBJ2-2; TRBD1 matches at 10 bases. The ends lost 5 bases at V and 6 bases at J; junction bases unmatched: 10. The length of the CDR3 is 16 residues. Germline assignment: CDR1 SGDLS and CDR2 YYNGEE.

V gene TRBV4-1 combines with J gene TRBJ2-3; a possible D gene is TRBD2 (5 bases). The CDR3 spans 13 residues. The germline V gene encodes CDR1 MGHRA and CDR2 YSYEKL. Trimming took off 9 bases at V and 1 base at J, with 11 bases between the two ends. The CDR3 loop is CASSAGGTDTQYF. The CDR3 DNA follows: TGCGCCAGTTCCGCGGGCGGCACAGATACGCAGTATTTT.

V gene TRBV12-3 or TRBV12-4 combines with J gene TRBJ1-2; tentative D call: TRBD1 (5 bases). The CDR3 spans 12 residues. V lost 2 bases to trimming and J lost 8 bases, with 9 bases between them. This chain's CDR3 is CASSLLQGGYTF. CDR3 coding DNA: TGTGCCAGCAGTTTATTGCAGGGAGGCTACACCTTC.

This chain links TRBV28 with TRBJ2-7; 9 bases agree with TRBD2. CDR1 MDHEN and CDR2 SYDVKM come from the germline V gene. The CDR3 loop spans 18 amino acids. Trimming cost V 2 bases and J 1 base; bases outside gene matches: 12. As DNA, the CDR3 is TGTGCCAGCAGTTTACCCCTGGGCCTAGCGGGACTTTCCTACGAGCAGTACTTC. Its translation is CASSLPLGLAGLSYEQYF.

The V and J genes are TRBV30 and TRBJ1-2; the D gene is possibly TRBD1 (5 bases). CDR1 GTSNPN and CDR2 SVGIG come from the germline V gene (reference sequence). CDR3 length equals 13 residues. The V gene lost 0 bases and the J gene lost 2 bases, with 7 bases spanning the gap. The CDR3 spells CAWSVQVNYGYTF. CDR3 nucleotides: TGTGCCTGGAGTGTACAGGTGAACTATGGCTACACCTTC.

The rearrangement links TRBV7-2 to TRBJ2-2; perhaps TRBD2 as D (6 bases). V was shortened by 3 bases and J by 4 bases, with 12 bases between the two germline ends. The CDR3 consists of 15 residues. The germline gives CDR1 SGHTA, CDR2 FQGNSA. The CDR3: CASSFKAGGTGELFF. The CDR3 bases are TGTGCCAGCAGCTTCAAAGCGGGCGGCACCGGGGAGCTGTTTTTT.

The chain combines TRBV7-3 with TRBJ2-1; perhaps TRBD1 as D (6 bases). Germline V gene lookup returns CDR1 SGHTA and CDR2 FQGTGA. The CDR3 contains 13 residues. V shed 2 bases and J shed 7 bases, with 9 bases lying between them. DNA of the CDR3: TGTGCCAGCAGCTTATTGGGGGCGAATGAGCAGTTCTTC. Protein: CASSLLGANEQFF.

This chain links TRBV28 with TRBJ1-5; D remains unclear. Trimming removed 9 bases at V and 1 base at J, with 10 bases between. In germline, CDR1 is MDHEN, CDR2 SYDVKM. The CDR3 covers 13 residues. The CDR3 reads CASTTRSNQPQHF. The CDR3 region has the DNA TGTGCCAGTACGACACGGAGCAATCAGCCCCAGCATTTT.

This rearrangement joins TRBV19 to TRBJ1-5; D remains unclear. Looked up from germline, CDR1 is LNHDA and CDR2 is SQIVND (reference sequence). The CDR3 extends over 13 amino acids. V gave up 5 bases and J gave up 3 bases, with 8 bases separating them. The CDR3 DNA follows: TGTGCCAGTAGTGTACAGTACAATCAGCCCCAGCATTTT. Its translation is CASSVQYNQPQHF.

This clone was found once. The rearrangement uses TRBV27 and TRBJ2-1, with TRBD2 matching over 8 bases. V lost 5 bases to trimming and J lost 3 bases; unmatched junction nucleotides: 9. The CDR3 loop spans 16 amino acids. Germline CDR1 is MNHEY and CDR2 is SMNVEV (reference sequence). The CDR3 reads CASSPSLSGIYNEQFF. The CDR3 DNA follows: TGTGCCAGCAGTCCAAGCCTTAGCGGGATCTACAATGAGCAGTTCTTC.

The J gene is TRBJ2-6, the V gene TRBV4-1; 10 bases are shared with TRBD1. From germline, CDR1 is MGHRA and CDR2 YSYEKL. V shed 4 bases and J 7 bases; nucleotides not matched to a gene: 19. The CDR3 sequence is 20 residues long. The CDR3 protein is CASSLSGTGDPLSFANVLTF. The CDR3 DNA sequence: TGCGCCAGCAGCCTCAGCGGGACAGGGGATCCACTTTCTTTCGCCAACGTCCTGACTTTC.

This sequence joins TRBV3-1 (or the pseudogene TRBV3-2) and TRBJ2-2; D is possibly TRBD1 (6 bases). Per the germline V gene, CDR1 is LGHDT and CDR2 is YNNKEL (reference sequence). The CDR3 consists of 16 residues. V was pared by 4 bases and J by 4 bases, with 16 bases between. CDR3 DNA: TGTGCCAGCAGCCTCGCAGGGGCTCCGGGCACCGGGGAGCTGTTTTTT. As protein: CASSLAGAPGTGELFF.

This chain's CDR3 is CASKPGGAGETQYF. The CDR3 coding sequence is TGTGCCAGCAAACCAGGGGGCGCGGGGGAGACCCAGTACTTC. The rearrangement uses TRBV28 and TRBJ2-5, with 8 positions matching TRBD1. CDR1 and CDR2 from the germline V gene are MDHEN and SYDVKM. Trimming cost V 7 bases and J 5 bases; bases outside gene matches: 9. The CDR3 has 14 amino acids.

This clone came up a few times. The rearrangement uses TRBV28 and TRBJ1-2, with D perhaps matching TRBD1 (5 bases). This CDR3 comprises 14 residues. Germline CDR1 MDHEN, CDR2 SYDVKM. V dropped 1 base and J dropped 4 bases, with 10 bases sitting between them. In DNA form, the CDR3 reads TGTGCCAGCAGTTTATTCCCAGGGCTCTATGGCTACACCTTC. The encoded protein is CASSLFPGLYGYTF.

The chain employs TRBV2 and TRBJ1-4; TRBD1 agrees at 8 bases. The CDR3 has 12 amino acids. Germline V lookup: CDR1 SNHLY, CDR2 FYNNEI. Germline trimming cut 7 bases from V and 15 bases from J; bases unmatched to any gene: 10. The CDR3 DNA follows: TGTGCCAGCATCCTGGGGACAGGTCGCATGTTTTTT. It specifies CASILGTGRMFF.

J is TRBJ2-3 and V is TRBV7-9; TRBD2 agrees at 11 bases. Per the germline V gene, CDR1 is SEHNR and CDR2 is FQNEAQ (reference sequence). The CDR3 length is 18 residues. The V gene end was trimmed by 3 bases and the J gene end by 0 bases; junction bases not matched to a gene: 8. CDR3 sequence: CASSFGTSGTRSTDTQYF. Written as DNA, the CDR3 is TGTGCCAGCAGCTTCGGGACTAGCGGTACGAGAAGCACAGATACGCAGTATTTT.

This chain joins TRBV7-6 and TRBJ2-2, with D possibly being TRBD2 (5 bases). Germline CDR1 and CDR2: SGHVS and FNYEAQ. This CDR3 region has 16 residues. V lost 1 base and J lost 4, with 13 bases in between. Here the CDR3 DNA reads TGTGCCAGCAGCTTAGGGGTGGGAGCGAGCACCGGGGAGCTGTTTTTT. Amino acids: CASSLGVGASTGELFF. Filled out from reference TRBV7-6 and TRBJ2-2, the complete variable domain reads GAGVSQSPRYKVTKRGQDVALRCDPISGHVSLYWYRQALGQGPEFLTYFNYEAQQDKSGLPNDRFSAERPEGSISTLTIQRTEQRDSAMYRCASSLGVGASTGELFFGEGSRLTVL.

The chain recombines TRBV10-3 with TRBJ1-6, with a possible D match to TRBD1 (6 bases). Trimming removed 10 bases at V and 7 bases at J, with 26 bases between. Germline CDR1 reads ENHRY; CDR2 reads SYGVKD. This CDR3 spans 17 amino acids. The CDR3 loop reads CATLPFRGIKKNSPLHF. The DNA of the CDR3 is TGTGCCACTCTACCATTCAGGGGAATCAAGAAAAATTCACCCCTCCACTTT.

This chain connects TRBV5-1 to TRBJ2-3; TRBD2 matches at 7 bases. V was clipped by 0 bases and J by 3 bases; unmatched bases: 13. This CDR3 contains 18 residues. Germline loops: CDR1 SGHRS, CDR2 YFSETQ. CDR3 DNA: TGCGCCAGCAGCTTGGGGGGCTGGCGGGGGAGTGTTACAGATACGCAGTATTTT. It translates to CASSLGGWRGSVTDTQYF.

This chain joins TRBV7-9 and TRBJ2-3, with 8 positions matching TRBD1. The CDR3 consists of 14 residues. Germline loops: CDR1 SEHNR, CDR2 FQNEAQ (reference sequence). Trimming removed 9 bases from V and 1 base from J; junction bases left unmatched: 6. The CDR3 sequence is CASRETGGTDTQYF. Here the CDR3 DNA reads TGTGCCAGTCGGGAGACAGGGGGCACAGATACGCAGTATTTT.

The chain combines TRBV21-1 with TRBJ1-6; no DNA check was done on the table's D call, TRBD1. TRBV21-1 is marked as a pseudogene. The CDR3 runs 20 residues. This CDR3 reads CASSPGSLQGGRTYNSPLHF. Here the CDR3 DNA reads TGTGCCAGCAGCCCCGGATCATTGCAGGGGGGCCGGACCTATAATTCACCCCTCCACTTT.

This sequence joins TRBV27 and TRBJ1-1; 7 bases map to TRBD1. The germline V gene encodes CDR1 MNHEY and CDR2 SMNVEV (reference sequence). V shed 0 bases, J shed 1 base, and the junction held 2 bases outside the gene matches. CDR3 length equals 15 residues. Here the CDR3 DNA reads TGTGCCAGCAGTTTATCCCCAGGGGGGAACACTGAAGCTTTCTTT. This translates into CASSLSPGGNTEAFF.

V and J are TRBV29-1 and TRBJ1-1; D is uncertain. CDR3 size: 11 residues. Germline V lookup: CDR1 SQVTM, CDR2 ANQGSEA. Trimming stripped 7 bases from V and 4 bases from J, with 10 bases between. The CDR3 nucleotides read TGCAGCGCCGCTTGGAGCACTGAAGCTTTCTTT. Translation: CSAAWSTEAFF.

The gene calls are TRBV7-2 and TRBJ1-6; a possible D gene is TRBD1 (5 bases). From germline, CDR1 is SGHTA and CDR2 FQGNSA. The CDR3 is made up of 16 amino acids. Trimming stripped 3 bases from V and 5 bases from J, with 14 bases between. The CDR3 spells CASSFLRGFNNSPLHF. Here the CDR3 DNA reads TGTGCCAGCAGCTTCTTAAGGGGTTTTAATAATTCACCCCTCCACTTT.

Here the CDR3 DNA reads TGTGCCAGCAGTACTAGGGCCGCGACAGATACGCAGTATTTT. Amino acid sequence: CASSTRAATDTQYF. The chain carries TRBV5-5 and TRBJ2-3; TRBD2 might be the D (5 bases). The germline V gene has CDR1 SGHKS and CDR2 YYEKEE (reference sequence). Trimming took off 5 bases at V and 3 bases at J, with 13 bases between the two ends. The CDR3 sequence is 14 residues long.

This chain links TRBV15 with TRBJ1-6; 7 bases align to TRBD1. With V trimmed by 3 bases and J by 9 bases, 8 bases remained unmatched. Germline V gene lookup returns CDR1 LNHNV and CDR2 YYDKDF (reference sequence). The CDR3 contains 15 residues. The CDR3 DNA follows: TGTGCCACCAGCAGGCCGGGACAGTTGGCTTCACCCCTCCACTTT. As protein: CATSRPGQLASPLHF.

V and J are TRBV28 and TRBJ1-2, with D possibly being TRBD1 (5 bases). This CDR3 has 15 amino acids. CDR1 is MDHEN and CDR2 is SYDVKM in the germline V gene. The V and J ends lost 5 bases and 5 bases respectively, with 18 bases between them. The CDR3 reads CASSIGPKGAYGYTF. The CDR3 bases are TGTGCCAGCAGTATCGGACCCAAAGGGGCGTATGGCTACACCTTC.

This clone was counted only a few times. The chain recombines TRBV7-6 with TRBJ2-1, with 8 bases aligning to TRBD2. The V gene's germline CDR1 is SGHVS and CDR2 FNYEAQ. The CDR3 spans 16 residues. J gave up 9 bases and V 3 bases, and 13 bases lay outside the gene matches. The CDR3 region is CASSLAGSGGPREQFF. For the CDR3, the DNA is TGTGCCAGCAGCTTGGCTGGGTCGGGAGGGCCTCGTGAGCAGTTCTTC.

The chain couples TRBV5-1 to TRBJ1-4, with 7 bases lining up with TRBD1. From germline, CDR1 is SGHRS and CDR2 YFSETQ. Trimming at V came to 4 bases and at J to 5 bases, leaving 2 bases not matched to a gene. This CDR3 contains 13 residues. The CDR3 coding sequence is TGCGCCAGCAGCCCAGGGGGAAATGAAAAACTGTTTTTT. This gives the protein CASSPGGNEKLFF.

The V call is TRBV7-3, the J call TRBJ2-1; 12 nucleotides agree with TRBD2. The CDR3 length is 15 residues. After removal of 8 bases from V and 3 bases from J, the junction contained 5 bases not matched to a gene. The germline V gene has CDR1 SGHTA and CDR2 FQGTGA. The CDR3 nucleotides are TGTGCCAGCGGCCTAGCGGGAGGGATCTACAATGAGCAGTTCTTC. It is translated as CASGLAGGIYNEQFF. The entire variable domain, with the rest obtained from reference TRBV7-3 and TRBJ2-1, is as follows: GAGVSQTPSNKVTEKGKYVELRCDPISGHTALYWYRQSLGQGPEFLIYFQGTGAADDSGLPNDRFFAVRPEGSVSTLKIQRTERGDSAVYLCASGLAGGIYNEQFFGPGTRLTVL.

V usage is TRBV30 and J usage is TRBJ1-2, with 7 nucleotides matching TRBD1. Losses at the gene ends were 3 bases for V and 4 bases for J; bases not matched to a gene: 2. The CDR3 sequence is 12 residues long. Germline CDR1 and CDR2: GTSNPN and SVGIG (reference sequence). CDR3 residues: CAWRSGGYGYTF. DNA of the CDR3: TGTGCCTGGAGATCAGGGGGCTATGGCTACACCTTC.